The clone carrying this T cell receptor beta chain was seen only once. Treatment given: randomized to nivolumab then ipilimumab (arm A) or the reverse (arm B). PBMC sorting kept live CD3+CD8+ cells without CD19 or CD56. This entry is derived from a study of sequential checkpoint blockade in melanoma. Using immunoSEQ multiplex PCR, the repertoire was profiled, and TCRdb retains in-frame clones only, with some absent. Found here are about 4,700 clones, less than 80% of them singletons; the top ten hold 45% to 55%. CDR3 size: 17 residues. Germline CDR1 SGHTA, CDR2 FQGNSA. V trimming: 1 base; J trimming: 4 bases; junction bases outside the gene matches: 10.

The sequence came from a human patient with melanoma. Some clones in this sample may be carry-over from other donors' samples. The sequencing here drew on CD8+ T cells sorted from blood (inferred from file names), taken from a patient given nivolumab and ipilimumab in sequence. This chain uses TRBV7-2 with TRBJ1-1, with 9 positions matching TRBD1. CDR3 protein: CASSLGGGTGPTTEAFF. The CDR3 DNA sequence: TGTGCCAGCAGCTTAGGTGGAGGGACAGGGCCTACCACTGAAGCTTTCTTT.